The 22 T cell receptor beta chains below come from one sample, sequenced in a study of tumor and adjacent non-tumor tissue in lung cancer. No cell sorting was done before RNA was extracted from the tissue. The library came from three nested PCR rounds adapted from ARM-PCR protocols. TCRdb re-analysed the multiplex PCR reads in MiXCR, keeping a single row per CDR3 protein. The repertoire includes 78,000 or so distinct CDR3 sequences, roughly 80% of them detected once, and 13% sits in the top ten. The specimen was lung tumor tissue. These TCRs come from a woman between 45 and 65 years old with non-small cell lung cancer.

Note on this clonotype: A read error may produce the germline difference seen at one junction end. This rearrangement joins TRBV20-1 to TRBJ2-1, with no clear D. The CDR3 contains 16 residues. Looked up from germline, CDR1 is DFQATT and CDR2 is SNEGSKA (reference sequence). CDR3 sequence (DNA): TGCAGTGCTCCCATCCACTTGGCGAACTTGGGGAATGAACACATCTTC. Encoded protein: CSAPIHLANLGNEHIF.

In regard to this clonotype: A much larger clone differs from this one at a single base, so this may be a read error. The CDR3 reads CASSHTNGRITGELFF. The CDR3 region has the DNA TGTGCCAGCAGCCATACTAACGGGAGGATCACCGGGGAGCTGTTTTTT. The gene calls are TRBV14 and TRBJ2-2, with 7 positions matching TRBD2. This CDR3 is built from 16 residues. Trimming removed 3 bases from V and 4 bases from J; junction bases left unmatched: 8. Per the germline V gene, CDR1 is SGHDN and CDR2 is FVKESK. The full variable domain, rest sourced from reference TRBV14 and TRBJ2-2, is EAGVTQFPSHSVIEKGQTVTLRCDPISGHDNLYWYRRVMGKEIKFLLHFVKESKQDESGMPNNRFLAERTGGTYSTLKVQPAELEDSGVYFCASSHTNGRITGELFFGEGSRLTVL.

With respect to this clonotype: A much larger clonotype is one base distant, so this may be a read error. This chain joins TRBV30 and TRBJ2-1, with 8 nucleotides matching TRBD2. The germline CDR1 and CDR2 sequences are GTSNPN and SVGIG (reference sequence). This CDR3 comprises 15 residues. This CDR3 is CIWTNGTRFSTRQFF. The CDR3 nucleotides read TGTATCTGGACCAACGGGACTAGATTTTCGACAAGGCAGTTCTTC.

As concerns this clonotype: The junction departs from germline at one end; a sequencing error may be responsible. The chain recombines TRBV20-1 with TRBJ2-5; TRBD2 aligns across 9 bases. The CDR3 consists of 14 residues. CDR1 and CDR2 (germline): DFQATT, SNEGSKA (reference sequence). This chain's CDR3 is CSARVGTSSETLYF. CDR3 sequence (DNA): TGCAGTGCTAGAGTAGGGACTAGCTCCGAGACCCTGTACTTC.

This rearrangement joins TRBV20-1 to TRBJ2-1; TRBD2 is a possible D gene (5 bases). V was trimmed by 4 bases and J by 6 bases, leaving 31 bases between them. Germline V lookup: CDR1 DFQATT, CDR2 SNEGSKA (reference sequence). This CDR3 has 19 amino acids. Written as DNA, the CDR3 is TGCAGTGCTACTTGGAACTCGGCTAGTGGGAGCGTGTATCGCAATGAGCAGTTCTTC. Translating gives CSATWNSASGSVYRNEQFF.

The chain joins TRBV20-1 to TRBJ2-5; no clear D gene. The CDR3 has 12 residues. Germline CDR1 DFQATT, CDR2 SNEGSKA (reference sequence). This CDR3 is CDVRFGQETQYF. The CDR3 nucleotides are TGCGATGTTAGATTCGGGCAAGAGACCCAGTACTTC.

In the case of this clonotype: Relative to the germline gene, one junction end is altered; a read error may explain this. The J gene is TRBJ2-6, the V gene TRBV28, with 7 positions matching TRBD1. This CDR3 has 15 amino acids. The germline V gene encodes CDR1 MDHEN and CDR2 SYDVKM. The DNA for the CDR3 is TGCGCCAGCAGGATAACAGGGGCTGGGGCCAACGTCCTGACTTTC. As protein: CASRITGAGANVLTF.

Note on this clonotype: At one of its ends the junction is not consistent with the germline gene, which may arise from a read error. J is TRBJ1-3 and V is TRBV5-6, with D possibly TRBD1 on 5 matching bases. Looked up from germline, CDR1 is SGHDT and CDR2 is YYEEEE. The CDR3 totals 15 residues. The CDR3 reads CAGSLALTVGSTIYF. CDR3 coding DNA: TGTGCCGGCAGCTTAGCACTGACAGTTGGAAGCACCATATATTTT.

Turning to this clonotype: One end of the junction varies from germline; a read error may be responsible. The chain links TRBV12-3 or TRBV12-4 to TRBJ1-2; TRBD1 agrees at 9 bases. CDR3 length: 13 amino acids. The CDR3 nucleotides are TGTGTCAGCAGCATCGACAGGGGGATGAACTACAGCTTC. It specifies CVSSIDRGMNYSF.

This clonotype was detected only once. The J gene is TRBJ1-2, the V gene TRBV29-1, with TRBD1 identical over 8 bases. V was clipped by 1 base and J by 4 bases; unmatched bases: 11. Germline CDR1 is SQVTM and CDR2 is ANQGSEA. The CDR3 is 16 residues long. DNA of the CDR3: TGCAGCGTTGAAGGCTGGAACAGGGGGGACCTCTATGGCTACACCTTC. The encoded protein is CSVEGWNRGDLYGYTF.

This clonotype was seen a few times. This rearrangement joins TRBV4-1 to TRBJ2-7; the D is unclear. Trimming left V 4 bases short and J 1 base short, with 14 bases between. Germline V gene data show CDR1 as MGHRA and CDR2 as YSYEKL. The CDR3 has 15 amino acids. The CDR3 DNA reads as TGCGCCAGCAGCCCAAGACTTGCGGAGTCCTACGAGCAGTACTTC. This encodes CASSPRLAESYEQYF.

Only a few counts were recorded for this clonotype. A much larger clone differs from this one at a single base, so this may be a read error. J is TRBJ1-1 and V is TRBV20-1; TRBD1 agrees at 10 bases. The CDR3 loop spans 14 amino acids. In germline, CDR1 is DFQATT, CDR2 SNEGSKA (reference sequence). The V segment lost 1 base and the J segment 10 bases; nucleotides outside the gene matches: 9. The CDR3 DNA follows: TGCAGTGCTAGAGTGCGAGACAGGGGGCTTGGAGCTTTCTTT. Translating gives CSARVRDRGLGAFF.

In the case of this clonotype: One end of the junction fails to match germline, which may point to a read error. The chain combines TRBV20-1 with TRBJ1-1; D may be TRBD1 (5 bases). The CDR3 has 16 residues. Per germline, CDR1 DFQATT and CDR2 SNEGSKA (reference sequence). This chain's CDR3 is CNARGDQRELDTEAFF. The CDR3 DNA reads as TGCAATGCTAGAGGGGACCAGAGGGAGTTGGACACTGAAGCTTTCTTT.

CDR3 in amino acids: CASSKVLVDNEQFF. CDR3 sequence (DNA): TGTGCCAGCAGTAAAGTCTTGGTCGACAATGAGCAGTTCTTC. The chain is built from TRBV6-1 and TRBJ2-1; D ambiguous. With 5 bases removed from V and 5 bases from J, the gap between germline ends came to 13 bases. The CDR3 is made up of 14 amino acids. Germline lookup yields CDR1 MNHNS and CDR2 SASEGT.

This clonotype was recorded once. This is likely a read error, given that the CDR3 carries no conserved phenylalanine or tryptophan at its end. It is unclear where the CDR3 begins or ends on the DNA, so no DNA is shown, and the CDR3 is as TCRdb lists it. This rearrangement joins TRBV6-5 to TRBJ1-6; the DNA was not used to check the table's D call, TRBD1. The CDR3 numbers 14 amino acids, ends counted. In germline, CDR1 is MNHEY, CDR2 SVGAGI. CDR3 sequence reads: CASRLQGAISPLHV.

As to this clonotype: A junction boundary mismatches the germline segment, possibly from a read error. The gene calls are TRBV10-3 and TRBJ2-7; D is ambiguous. Germline V gene data show CDR1 as ENHRY and CDR2 as SYGVKD. The CDR3 extends over 12 amino acids. The CDR3 DNA is TGTGCTATCAGTGAGCCCTGCTACGAGCAGTACTTC. Residues: CAISEPCYEQYF.

As concerns this clonotype: Sequence at one end of the junction differs from germline and may be a read error. This chain connects TRBV29-1 to TRBJ1-2; no firm D call. Per germline, CDR1 SQVTM and CDR2 ANQGSEA. The CDR3 totals 14 residues. For the CDR3, the DNA is TGCAGTGTTGAAGTAGAAGGGATGGACTATGGCTACGCCTTC. It encodes CSVEVEGMDYGYAF.

As concerns this clonotype: This may be a read error, as it is one base from a much larger clone. The chain carries TRBV5-1 and TRBJ1-3; TRBD1 matches at 9 bases. Germline V CDR1 and CDR2: SGHRS, YFSETQ. This CDR3 region has 15 residues. CDR3: CASSKGDRERNTVYF. Written as DNA, the CDR3 is TGCGCCAGCTCCAAAGGGGACAGGGAAAGAAACACCGTATATTTT.

For this clonotype: At one end, the junction sequence differs from germline, possibly due to a read error. The genes are TRBV28 and TRBJ2-7; D unresolved. CDR3 length: 14 amino acids. Germline V gene data show CDR1 as MDHEN and CDR2 as SYDVKM. The CDR3 DNA sequence: TGTGCCAGTAGTTTTTGGGATCGGTACTACGGGCAGTACTTC. Translating it yields CASSFWDRYYGQYF. Using reference TRBV28 and TRBJ2-7 for the parts outside the CDR3, the full variable domain is DVKVTQSSRYLVKRTGEKVFLECVQDMDHENMFWYRQDPGLGLRLIYFSYDVKMKEKGDIPEGYSVSREKKERFSLILESASTNQTSMYLCASSFWDRYYGQYFGPGTRLTVT.

The chain joins TRBV20-1 to TRBJ2-3; 7 bases agree with TRBD2. CDR1 DFQATT and CDR2 SNEGSKA come from the germline V gene (reference sequence). This CDR3 region has 15 residues. The DNA of the CDR3 is TGCACTGATAGAGATTTCGGGGGGACTTCTGGTACGCAGTATTTT. Translating it yields CTDRDFGGTSGTQYF.

A single count supports this clonotype. The J gene is TRBJ1-1, the V gene TRBV4-1, with D possibly matching TRBD1 (5 bases). The V end lost 4 bases, the J end lost 0 bases, and 15 bases lay between the germline ends. CDR1 is MGHRA, CDR2 YSYEKL, per germline. The CDR3 totals 16 residues. The CDR3 protein is CASSLDRCRVNTEAFF. CDR3 nucleotide sequence: TGCGCCAGCAGCCTAGATCGTTGCAGGGTGAACACTGAAGCTTTCTTT.

With respect to this clonotype: The junction shows a germline mismatch at one end, possibly a read error. This chain connects TRBV4-1 to TRBJ2-1; 10 bases line up with TRBD2. Germline CDR1 is MGHRA and CDR2 is YSYEKL. This CDR3 is built from 18 residues. CDR3 DNA sequence: TGCGTCAGCAGCCGCAACACTACGGGACTAGCGATTTACAATGAGCAGTTCTTC. Its translation: CVSSRNTTGLAIYNEQFF.